Presented here are 8 T cell receptor beta chains from one specimen sequenced in a study of response to subunit inactivated influenza vaccine. TCRdb recomputed calls from the RT-PCR reads with MiXCR, one row per CDR3 protein. The sample records approximately 500,000 distinct CDR3 sequences, 14% being singletons. Sequencing was performed on PBMCs from blood, taken 11 to 12 days after vaccination. Source of these receptors: a man aged 50 to 60 who received an inactivated influenza vaccine.

Only a few counts were recorded for this clonotype. V usage is TRBV5-1 and J usage is TRBJ2-5, with 11 nucleotides matching TRBD2. Germline values: CDR1 SGHRS, CDR2 YFSETQ. The CDR3 has 15 amino acids. V lost 2 bases and J lost 1; bases outside the gene matches: 1. The CDR3 region is CASSFGTSGQETQYF. As DNA, the CDR3 is TGCGCCAGCAGCTTCGGGACTAGCGGCCAAGAGACCCAGTACTTC.

This clonotype was seen repeatedly, ten times or more. This rearrangement joins TRBV11-2 to TRBJ2-5; 10 bases are shared with TRBD1. Germline V gene lookup returns CDR1 SGHAT and CDR2 FQNNGV. This CDR3 has 14 amino acids. V trimming: 1 base; J trimming: 6 bases; junction bases outside the gene matches: 2. CDR3 bases: TGTGCCAGCAGCTTAGTGGACAGGGGGAAGACCCAGTACTTC. Translation: CASSLVDRGKTQYF.

The chain couples TRBV7-2 to TRBJ1-5, with no clear D. The length of the CDR3 is 13 residues. From germline, CDR1 is SGHTA and CDR2 FQGNSA. The germline V and J ends were trimmed by 5 bases and 5 bases, with 10 bases remaining between them. DNA of the CDR3: TGTGCCAGCAGCAATTGGAGGGATCAGCCCCAGCATTTT. It encodes CASSNWRDQPQHF.

This clonotype has more than one count but fewer than ten. The chain recombines TRBV9 with TRBJ1-1; tentatively, D is TRBD1 (5 bases). The CDR3 covers 15 residues. The ends were cut back, 0 bases at V and 4 bases at J, with 13 bases in the middle. The V gene's germline CDR1 is SGDLS and CDR2 YYNGEE. Here the CDR3 DNA reads TGTGCCAGCAGCGTAGGCGCAGGGTTGGGCACTGAAGCTTTCTTT. Translation: CASSVGAGLGTEAFF.

This clonotype was observed a few times. The chain couples TRBV2 to TRBJ2-5; D tentatively fits TRBD1 or TRBD2 (6 bases each). This CDR3 comprises 15 residues. Between the trimmed V and J ends, which lost 7 bases and 4 bases, there was a span of 19 bases. Germline V gives CDR1 SNHLY, CDR2 FYNNEI. CDR3 residues: CASILLGGQGETQYF. CDR3 sequence (DNA): TGTGCCAGCATCCTCCTTGGGGGGCAGGGAGAGACCCAGTACTTC.

This clonotype was seen ten or more times. The gene calls are TRBV12-3 or TRBV12-4 and TRBJ1-1; unclear D gene. Deletions cut 1 base from V and 1 base from J, with 7 bases between. The CDR3 covers 14 residues. The CDR3: CASSLGHANTEAFF. The CDR3, as DNA: TGTGCCAGCAGTTTAGGGCATGCGAACACTGAAGCTTTCTTT.

The sample holds a few counts of this clonotype. This sequence joins TRBV2 and TRBJ2-5; D is possibly TRBD2 (5 bases). There are 15 residues in the CDR3. V shed 4 bases and J shed 0 bases, with 12 bases lying between them. Germline CDR1 reads SNHLY; CDR2 reads FYNNEI. CDR3 in DNA: TGTGCCAGCAGTGGGGCGGACTCCAACCAAGAGACCCAGTACTTC. Its protein is CASSGADSNQETQYF.

The chain couples TRBV5-1 to TRBJ2-3; 8 nucleotides agree with TRBD1. The CDR3 is made up of 16 amino acids. With V trimmed by 2 bases and J by 3 bases, 8 bases remained unmatched. Germline assignment: CDR1 SGHRS and CDR2 YFSETQ. CDR3 in amino acids: CASSFSSGQGTDTQYF. CDR3 DNA: TGCGCCAGCAGCTTTTCGTCAGGACAGGGTACAGATACGCAGTATTTT.